Sequencing of this TCR beta chain was carried out in a study of blood T cell repertoires in COVID-19. Study details: Sources were T cells, B-cell-depleted T cells, or PBMCs; the material itself was cDNA or gDNA.

Libraries were prepared by immunoSEQ multiplex PCR; TCRdb keeps only in-frame clonotypes and omits some of them. The top ten hold around 2.2% of the sample, which has 250,000 to 300,000 clones, about nine tenths seen once. The germline CDR1 and CDR2 sequences are MNHEY and SVGAGI. With 7 bases removed from V and 7 bases from J, the gap between germline ends came to 20 bases. The length of the CDR3 is 15 residues. The specimen sequenced was peripheral blood. This chain connects TRBV6-5 to TRBJ2-1; D perhaps matches TRBD2 (6 bases). The source of this sequence is a woman aged 45-59 years who had recovered from COVID-19. CDR3 sequence (DNA): TGTGCCAGCAAGGACCTCTCCGGGGGAGGTAATGAGCAGTTCTTC. It codes for CASKDLSGGGNEQFF.